This TCR beta chain originates from a study of T-cell memory formation after mild COVID-19 (dated by TCRdb to the early 2020s). Study-wide context: Most TCR sequence clusters were specific to one of the two donors. Longitudinal TCRalpha and TCRbeta repertoire sequencing tracked T-cell clones expanding and contracting after mild COVID-19 in two donors. The cohort was made up of two young adult volunteers, one female and one male, who were previously healthy.

The sequencer was an Illumina NovaSeq 6000. TCRalpha and TCRbeta cDNA libraries were constructed by 5'RACE with constant-segment primers, with sample barcodes and unique molecular identifiers being introduced. Trizol reagent was used to extract RNA from every sample. Amplification of the libraries took two PCR steps, and the second step added a second sample barcode plus Illumina TruSeq adapters. Sequencing of libraries was performed on an Illumina NovaSeq with 2 x 150 bp paired-end reads. Per the original workflow: The reads were demultiplexed and collapsed into UMI-guided consensus sequences using migec v1.2.7. Using mixcr v2.1.11, the UMI consensuses were aligned to TRA and TRB V and J templates and assembled into clonotypes. A clonotype was counted as expanded or contracted only when both edgeR and NoisET called the clonotype significant, with the noise models trained on biological replicates. For edgeR calls, the cutoffs were a false discovery rate-adjusted p below 0.01 and a log2 fold-change threshold of 1. PCA with hierarchical clustering of max-normalized trajectories of the 1000 most abundant clonotypes was used as exploratory dynamics analysis. Each responding clone was given a CD4 or CD8 phenotype based on the CD4+ and CD8+ repertoires, which had been sequenced separately. Clones were called with MiXCR by TCRdb after fastp trimmed the public reads at Q25, and only in-frame beta chains were retained. Rows matching on CDR3 protein sequence are summarized as one entry with the most common DNA and genes. The V and J calls and clone size are TCRdb's, not the authors'. The table for this sample lists 200,000 to 250,000 distinct CDR3 sequences; around 27% of them were counted only once. The ten largest clones add up to roughly an eighth of the sample.

Comments on this clonotype: The antigen it binds to is not known. Base qualities are not provided; no much larger clone lies one nucleotide away.

Trimming takes 3 bases from V and 4 bases from J, and the germline ends sit 9 bases apart. From its cysteine to its phenylalanine, the CDR3 spans 13 amino acids. The DNA shown is the 39-base CDR3, in frame from base 1. Broader findings and caveats from the paper: Contracting CD4+ clones turned up mainly in the CM and EM memory subsets, whereas EMRA was where CD8+ clones were enriched. Balanced CD4/CD8 phenotypes were observed for clones contracting from day 15 to 85, whereas a bias towards CD4+ was observed for a second wave of clones expanding from day 15 to 37. The second-wave clones that peaked on day 37 were not confirmed to be SARS-CoV-2 specific. Only a couple of mild cases were covered by the study, and larger cohorts that include severe cases with pre-infection samples were considered necessary. Some responding clones were found in pre-infection memory, which suggests that pre-existing cross-reactive memory T cells took part in the SARS-CoV-2 response.

Ficoll-Paque density gradient centrifugation was used to isolate PBMCs. The clonotype was recovered from an adult woman who had mild COVID-19 (a few samples of this study predate the infection). The sample titles of this study are shuffled in the database, so cell type and time point are left out; the donor was told from shared clones. Sequences were obtained from PBMCs or a T cell subset sorted from them (not recorded which). Rearrangement joined TRBV12-3 or TRBV12-4 to TRBJ1-2; the D segment cannot be called with confidence. The DNA sequence is TGTGCCAGCAGTTTTATTCGGACCTATGGCTACACCTTC. Its protein product is CASSFIRTYGYTF.